This T cell receptor beta chain was recovered during a study of T cell responses to AZD1222 COVID-19 vaccine. Overall study findings and caveats: The study reported that nearly half of spike-specific TCRs target unmutated variant regions. The study found Spike-specific TCR breadth and depth rose after two AZD1222 doses.

Only in-frame clones appear in the TCRdb table, and some are missing; sequencing was by immunoSEQ multiplex PCR. The sample shows some 130,000 clones, 84% of them seen only once. In the case of this clone: Antigen specificity is unknown.

Sample: peripheral blood, taken on day 0 of AZD1222 vaccination. The TCR was taken from an adult in good health.

CDR3 sequence: CAISERGGVNTEAFF. The CDR3 bases are TGTGCCATCAGTGAGCGTGGGGGGGTGAACACTGAAGCTTTCTTT. This sequence joins TRBV10-3 and TRBJ1-1, with a possible D match to TRBD1 (5 bases). This CDR3 is built from 15 residues. With 2 bases removed from V and 0 bases from J, the gap between germline ends came to 10 bases. Per germline, CDR1 ENHRY and CDR2 SYGVKD.